Included here is one T cell receptor (beta chain) sequence, with context. Its specificity is not known. Other DNA sequences from this sample encode an identical CDR3 as well. The isolated RNA, all of it, was reverse transcribed, so expressed TCRB transcripts were what got sequenced. Data came from immunoSEQ multiplex PCR; TCRdb stores just in-frame clones and leaves some out. The data show hundreds of thousands of clones, about 14% seen once. The sample is drawn from a study of beta chain features in type 1 diabetes. Study results and limitations: TCRB CDR3s from Type 1 diabetes patients were moderately but significantly shorter in all four CD4+ subsets.

The V and J ends lost 5 bases and 0 bases respectively, with 8 bases between them. This CDR3 spans 14 amino acids. Germline assignment: CDR1 SGHTA and CDR2 FQGNSA. This chain connects TRBV7-2 to TRBJ2-4; D remains ambiguous. The sequenced sample consisted of naive CD4+ T cells from blood. This clonotype was sampled from a man aged 18-30 years with type 1 diabetes. The CDR3 here is CASSPGLAKNIQYF. The CDR3 DNA reads TGTGCCAGCAGCCCAGGCCTAGCCAAAAACATTCAGTACTTC.